The rows below give T cell receptor beta chains drawn from one sample of a study of cytomegalovirus exposure and HLA in healthy donors. The assay was immunoSEQ multiplex PCR, and TCRdb's table has in-frame clones only and misses some. The sample yields approximately 170,000 clones, 85% seen once. The sequencing input was PBMCs. Source of these receptors: a young man in good health and CMV-seropositive. Both conserved end residues are part of each CDR3. D genes are given only for firm matches. A row's size may be missing; if present it is once, few, many or a size class.

D gene: -
clone size: once
V gene: TRBV7-2
J gene: TRBJ1-1
CDR3 DNA: TGTGCCAGCAGCTTGGACAGACAGAATGAAGCTTTCTTT
CDR3 protein: CASSLDRQNEAFF

D gene: TRBD1
clone size: -
V gene: TRBV7-8
J gene: TRBJ1-1
CDR3 DNA: TGTGCCAGCAGCTTAGTCACAGGGGGGCCTTACACTGAAGCTTTCTTT
CDR3 protein: CASSLVTGGPYTEAFF

D gene: TRBD2
clone size: -
V gene: TRBV27
J gene: TRBJ2-3
CDR3 DNA: TGTGCCAGCAGTCCCATAGCGGGAGCGCCAGATACGCAGTATTTT
CDR3 protein: CASSPIAGAPDTQYF

D gene: -
clone size: -
V gene: TRBV28
J gene: TRBJ2-6
CDR3 DNA: TGTGCCAGCAGTTTACCCGGCTCTGGGGCCAACGTCCTGACTTTC
CDR3 protein: CASSLPGSGANVLTF

D gene: TRBD2
clone size: -
V gene: TRBV5-1
J gene: TRBJ2-3
CDR3 DNA: TGCGCCAGCAGCTCGTCGCCTAGCGGGGGGGCCTCAGATACGCAGTATTTT
CDR3 protein: CASSSSPSGGASDTQYF

D gene: -
clone size: few
V gene: TRBV2
J gene: TRBJ1-3
CDR3 DNA: TGTGCCAGCAGTGTGGGCAGGGGCCCTGGAAACACCATATATTTT
CDR3 protein: CASSVGRGPGNTIYF

D gene: TRBD2
clone size: -
V gene: TRBV7-9
J gene: TRBJ2-7
CDR3 DNA: TGTGCCAGCAGCCCTAGCGGGGGGTTCAACGAGCAGTACTTC
CDR3 protein: CASSPSGGFNEQYF

D gene: TRBD2
clone size: -
V gene: TRBV7-9
J gene: TRBJ2-4
CDR3 DNA: TGTGCCAGCAGCTTAGAGGTTAGCGGGGGAAACATTCAGTACTTC
CDR3 protein: CASSLEVSGGNIQYF

D gene: -
clone size: -
V gene: TRBV10-2
J gene: TRBJ2-3
CDR3 DNA: TGCGCCAGCAGTGTGCAATCAGGCACAGATACGCAGTATTTT
CDR3 protein: CASSVQSGTDTQYF

D gene: -
clone size: -
V gene: TRBV28
J gene: TRBJ1-5
CDR3 DNA: TGTGCCAGCACACAGAGCAATCAGCCCCAGCATTTT
CDR3 protein: CASTQSNQPQHF

D gene: TRBD1
clone size: -
V gene: TRBV5-1
J gene: TRBJ1-5
CDR3 DNA: TGCGCCAGCAGCTCGGGACAGATCAATCAGCCCCAGCATTTT
CDR3 protein: CASSSGQINQPQHF

D gene: -
clone size: -
V gene: TRBV11-2
J gene: TRBJ2-2
CDR3 DNA: TGTGCCAGCAGCGACTACGACAGGCGAGCGGGGCCCGGGGGGGAGCTGTTTTTT
CDR3 protein: CASSDYDRRAGPGGELFF

D gene: TRBD2
clone size: -
V gene: TRBV5-1
J gene: TRBJ2-3
CDR3 DNA: TGCGCCAGCAGCTTCGCGGGAGCGACAGATACGCAGTATTTT
CDR3 protein: CASSFAGATDTQYF

D gene: -
clone size: -
V gene: TRBV5-6
J gene: TRBJ1-2
CDR3 DNA: TGTGCCAGCGGATCGACAGGATCTAACTATGGCTACACCTTC
CDR3 protein: CASGSTGSNYGYTF

D gene: -
clone size: -
V gene: TRBV30
J gene: TRBJ1-3
CDR3 DNA: TGTGCCTGGACTCAACGGGGTTTTTGGGGAAACACCATATATTTT
CDR3 protein: CAWTQRGFWGNTIYF

D gene: -
clone size: -
V gene: TRBV15
J gene: TRBJ1-5
CDR3 DNA: TGTGCCACCAGCAGAGCCTCAGGGCAGCCCCAGCATTTT
CDR3 protein: CATSRASGQPQHF

D gene: TRBD1
clone size: -
V gene: TRBV28
J gene: TRBJ1-5
CDR3 DNA: TGTGCCAGCAGTTCCGGGACAGCTGTTCAGCCCCAGCATTTT
CDR3 protein: CASSSGTAVQPQHF

D gene: -
clone size: -
V gene: TRBV28
J gene: TRBJ2-3
CDR3 DNA: TGTGCCAGCACCCCCCCGGAGAGGGGCACAGATACGCAGTATTTT
CDR3 protein: CASTPPERGTDTQYF

D gene: TRBD1
clone size: -
V gene: TRBV30
J gene: TRBJ2-7
CDR3 DNA: TGTGCCTGGAACCCGGGACAGGGGTACGAGCAGTACTTC
CDR3 protein: CAWNPGQGYEQYF

D gene: -
clone size: -
V gene: TRBV5-1
J gene: TRBJ1-4
CDR3 DNA: TGCGCCAGCAGCCTTGACAGGCGTAATGAAAAACTGTTTTTT
CDR3 protein: CASSLDRRNEKLFF

D gene: TRBD2
clone size: few
V gene: TRBV7-9
J gene: TRBJ2-2
CDR3 DNA: TGTGCCAGCAGCCTTGGACTAGCGGGAGTTGGCACCGGGGAGCTGTTTTTT
CDR3 protein: CASSLGLAGVGTGELFF

D gene: TRBD1
clone size: -
V gene: TRBV5-1
J gene: TRBJ1-1
CDR3 DNA: TGCGCCAGCAGCATCCACAGGGGATCCACTGAAGCTTTCTTT
CDR3 protein: CASSIHRGSTEAFF

D gene: TRBD1
clone size: -
V gene: TRBV11-2
J gene: TRBJ2-3
CDR3 DNA: TGTGCCAGCAGTTTGTGGACAGGGGGAAACACAGATACGCAGTATTTT
CDR3 protein: CASSLWTGGNTDTQYF

D gene: -
clone size: -
V gene: TRBV30
J gene: TRBJ1-1
CDR3 DNA: TGTGCCTGGACCCTTCGCGGAGACGAAGCTTTCTTT
CDR3 protein: CAWTLRGDEAFF

D gene: -
clone size: -
V gene: TRBV28
J gene: TRBJ2-3
CDR3 DNA: TGTGCCAGCAGTCCTACGGGGTCCCTAGCGCAGTATTTT
CDR3 protein: CASSPTGSLAQYF

D gene: -
clone size: -
V gene: TRBV27
J gene: TRBJ2-3
CDR3 DNA: TGTGCCAGCAGTTTCCTTAGAGACACAGATACGCAGTATTTT
CDR3 protein: CASSFLRDTDTQYF

D gene: TRBD2
clone size: -
V gene: TRBV5-1
J gene: TRBJ2-7
CDR3 DNA: TGCGCCAGCAGCTTCTCGGGACTAGCCAACGAGCAGTACTTC
CDR3 protein: CASSFSGLANEQYF

D gene: -
clone size: -
V gene: TRBV2
J gene: TRBJ2-2
CDR3 DNA: TGTGCCAGCAGTCCAGAGAACACCGGGGAGCTGTTTTTT
CDR3 protein: CASSPENTGELFF

D gene: TRBD2
clone size: -
V gene: TRBV10-1
J gene: TRBJ2-7
CDR3 DNA: TGCGCCAGCAGTGAGGGGACTATCCCCGGTTCCGAGCAGTACTTC
CDR3 protein: CASSEGTIPGSEQYF

D gene: -
clone size: once
V gene: TRBV6-5
J gene: TRBJ2-5
CDR3 DNA: TGTGCCAGCAGTTACTCCGTGGGGGGTTCGGGGACCCAGTACTTC
CDR3 protein: CASSYSVGGSGTQYF

D gene: -
clone size: -
V gene: TRBV27
J gene: TRBJ2-6
CDR3 DNA: TGTGCCAGCAGTTCCTACAGGGAAGGAGGGGCCAACGTCCTGACTTTC
CDR3 protein: CASSSYREGGANVLTF

D gene: -
clone size: -
V gene: TRBV21-1
J gene: TRBJ2-7
CDR3 DNA: TGTGCCAGCAGCGCTCGGACAGGGGTGCCCTTC
CDR3 protein: CASSARTGVPF

D gene: -
clone size: -
V gene: TRBV28
J gene: TRBJ1-1
CDR3 DNA: TGTGCCAGCAAACGATACATGAACACTGAAGCTTTCTTT
CDR3 protein: CASKRYMNTEAFF

D gene: -
clone size: -
V gene: TRBV4-2
J gene: TRBJ2-7
CDR3 DNA: TGTGCCAGCAGCCAAGTGGAGGACGAGCAGTACTTC
CDR3 protein: CASSQVEDEQYF

D gene: TRBD2
clone size: -
V gene: TRBV29-1
J gene: TRBJ2-7
CDR3 DNA: TGCAGCGTTGCCCTGCTAGCGGGCTCCTACGAGCAGTACTTC
CDR3 protein: CSVALLAGSYEQYF

D gene: -
clone size: -
V gene: TRBV18
J gene: TRBJ1-4
CDR3 DNA: TGTGCCAGCTCACCGACAGACGGAGTCTTTAATGAAAAACTGTTTTTT
CDR3 protein: CASSPTDGVFNEKLFF

D gene: -
clone size: -
V gene: TRBV28
J gene: TRBJ1-4
CDR3 DNA: TGTGCCAGCAGGGGGCTGGAGGGAACTAATGAAAAACTGTTTTTT
CDR3 protein: CASRGLEGTNEKLFF

D gene: -
clone size: once
V gene: TRBV11-3
J gene: TRBJ2-1
CDR3 DNA: TGTGCCAGCAGCCCCGGCGGAACCTACAATGAGCAGTTCTTC
CDR3 protein: CASSPGGTYNEQFF

D gene: -
clone size: -
V gene: TRBV29-1
J gene: TRBJ1-3
CDR3 DNA: TGCAGCGTGGGGAGTGAAGGAAACACCATATATTTT
CDR3 protein: CSVGSEGNTIYF

D gene: TRBD1
clone size: -
V gene: TRBV11-2
J gene: TRBJ2-1
CDR3 DNA: TGTGCCAGCAGACGCCGACAGGGTCTCCCCAATGAGCAGTTCTTC
CDR3 protein: CASRRRQGLPNEQFF

D gene: TRBD2
clone size: many
V gene: TRBV18
J gene: TRBJ2-1
CDR3 DNA: TGTGCCAGCTCCGGCCTAGCGGGGGGCTATGAGCAGTTCTTC
CDR3 protein: CASSGLAGGYEQFF

D gene: -
clone size: -
V gene: TRBV6-5
J gene: TRBJ1-1
CDR3 DNA: TGTGCCAGCAGACCTATACAGGGATACACTGAAGCTTTCTTT
CDR3 protein: CASRPIQGYTEAFF

D gene: -
clone size: -
V gene: TRBV7-9
J gene: TRBJ2-7
CDR3 DNA: TGTGCCAGCAGCTTAACGGCGGCGATGTACGAGCAGTACTTC
CDR3 protein: CASSLTAAMYEQYF

D gene: -
clone size: -
V gene: TRBV28
J gene: TRBJ1-5
CDR3 DNA: TGTGCCAGCAGCCCCACGTCAGGGAGGTACCAGCCCCAGCATTTT
CDR3 protein: CASSPTSGRYQPQHF

D gene: TRBD1
clone size: -
V gene: TRBV2
J gene: TRBJ1-5
CDR3 DNA: TGTGCCAGCTCCGAAACCGGGACAGGGTCATATCAGCCCCAGCATTTT
CDR3 protein: CASSETGTGSYQPQHF

D gene: TRBD1
clone size: -
V gene: TRBV5-5
J gene: TRBJ1-5
CDR3 DNA: TGTGCCAGCAGCTGGGGACAGGGAAATCAGCCCCAGCATTTT
CDR3 protein: CASSWGQGNQPQHF

D gene: -
clone size: -
V gene: TRBV27
J gene: TRBJ1-1
CDR3 DNA: TGTGCCAGCAGAACCGGGACACGAGTATCGGCTTTCTTT
CDR3 protein: CASRTGTRVSAFF

D gene: TRBD1
clone size: -
V gene: TRBV9
J gene: TRBJ1-2
CDR3 DNA: TGTGCCAGCAGCCCCTCCGGACAGGGGGCGCGGGGCTACACCTTC
CDR3 protein: CASSPSGQGARGYTF

D gene: -
clone size: -
V gene: TRBV5-4
J gene: TRBJ2-6
CDR3 DNA: TGTGCCAGCAGGTCCGTTAACTCTGGGGCCAACGTCCTGACTTTC
CDR3 protein: CASRSVNSGANVLTF

D gene: -
clone size: few
V gene: TRBV7-9
J gene: TRBJ1-2
CDR3 DNA: TGTGCCAGCAGCTTAATCCGGCAGGGAGGCTATGGCTACACCTTC
CDR3 protein: CASSLIRQGGYGYTF

D gene: TRBD1
clone size: few
V gene: TRBV19
J gene: TRBJ1-2
CDR3 DNA: TGTGCCAGTAGTCCGACAGGGAACTATGGCTACACCTTC
CDR3 protein: CASSPTGNYGYTF

D gene: -
clone size: -
V gene: TRBV7-6
J gene: TRBJ1-1
CDR3 DNA: TGTGCCAGCAGCCCTCGGTCGGGGACTGAAGCTTTCTTT
CDR3 protein: CASSPRSGTEAFF

D gene: -
clone size: -
V gene: TRBV19
J gene: TRBJ1-5
CDR3 DNA: TGTGCCAGTAGTATTGGTATGGGCCTCTATAGCAATCAGCCCCAGCATTTT
CDR3 protein: CASSIGMGLYSNQPQHF

D gene: TRBD1
clone size: -
V gene: TRBV5-4
J gene: TRBJ1-4
CDR3 DNA: TGTGCCAGCAGCGACCGGGACAGGAATGAAAAACTGTTTTTT
CDR3 protein: CASSDRDRNEKLFF

D gene: TRBD1
clone size: -
V gene: TRBV6-6
J gene: TRBJ2-2
CDR3 DNA: TGTGCCAGCAGTTACACAGGGGCCGGGGAGCTGTTTTTT
CDR3 protein: CASSYTGAGELFF